The sequence of this T cell receptor beta chain was determined in a study of cytomegalovirus exposure and HLA in healthy donors. General observations from the study: Indistinguishable V segments such as TRBV6-2 and TRBV6-3 were excluded.

The CDR3 contains 12 residues. The germline V gene has CDR1 GTSNPN and CDR2 SVGIG (reference sequence). The V end lost 4 bases, the J end lost 4 bases, and 10 bases lay between the germline ends. Remarks on this clone: The antigen is undetermined.

The PCR contained 60 Vbeta and 13 Jbeta primers. Assay used: immunoSEQ multiplex PCR; TCRdb lists only in-frame clones, some missing. Its listing shows about 60,000 clones. This chain links TRBV30 with TRBJ2-5, with D perhaps matching TRBD2 (5 bases). Sequencing was done on a sample of PBMCs. This sequence was found in a boy under 18 in good health and CMV-seronegative. The DNA of the CDR3 is TGTGCCTGGACTCCGGGGTTAGAGACCCAGTACTTC. As protein: CAWTPGLETQYF.